One sample yielded the 10 T cell receptor beta chains listed below, sequenced in a study of blood T cell repertoires in COVID-19. This table comes from immunoSEQ multiplex PCR, and its TCRdb copy is limited to in-frame clones, with some not included. The table records 49,000 or so clones, approximately 83% of them present only once. Sequencing was carried out using peripheral blood. Every receptor here comes from an elderly woman with COVID-19, enrolled during active disease.

This clone turned up a few times. V gene TRBV7-8 combines with J gene TRBJ2-1; tentative D call: TRBD2 (6 bases). The CDR3 has 17 amino acids. Trimming removed 1 base at V and 0 bases at J, with 13 bases between. CDR1 is SGHVS, CDR2 FQNEAQ, per germline. CDR3 bases: TGTGCCAGCAGCTTAGGACCCGCGGGGAACTCCTACAATGAGCAGTTCTTC. It encodes CASSLGPAGNSYNEQFF.

The chain links TRBV7-6 to TRBJ2-3, with a possible D match to TRBD2 (6 bases). Germline values: CDR1 SGHVS, CDR2 FNYEAQ. This CDR3 is built from 15 residues. Trimming stripped 5 bases from V and 2 bases from J, with 14 bases between. The CDR3 sequence: CASSASGRDTDTQYF. CDR3 DNA: TGTGCCAGCAGCGCCTCGGGGCGGGACACAGATACGCAGTATTTT.

Within the sample, this clone is medium-sized (0.01 to 0.1%). The chain couples TRBV18 to TRBJ2-5, with TRBD1 identical over 7 bases. The V gene end was trimmed by 6 bases and the J gene end by 7 bases; junction bases not matched to a gene: 8. CDR3 length equals 13 residues. Germline V CDR1 and CDR2: KGHSH, LQKENI. In DNA form, the CDR3 reads TGTGCCAGCTCGGGGACAGTAGAGACGACCCAGTACTTC. It translates to CASSGTVETTQYF. Complete variable domain (other parts from reference TRBV18 and TRBJ2-5): NAGVMQNPRHLVRRRGQEARLRCSPMKGHSHVYWYRQLPEEGLKFMVYLQKENIIDESGMPKERFSAEFPKEGPSILRIQQVVRGDSAAYFCASSGTVETTQYFGPGTRLLVL.

The chain couples TRBV14 to TRBJ2-1, with 9 bases matching TRBD2. Trimming at V came to 0 bases and at J to 9 bases, leaving 12 bases not matched to a gene. This CDR3 contains 17 residues. Germline CDR1 SGHDN, CDR2 FVKESK. CDR3 DNA sequence: TGTGCCAGCAGCCAAGAACTCGCGGGAGGGCCTTGGGTTGAGCAGTTCTTC. Translating it yields CASSQELAGGPWVEQFF.

CDR3 in amino acids: CASSPRTGTGPSGANVLTF. The CDR3 region has the DNA TGTGCCAGCAGCCCTAGGACCGGGACAGGTCCCTCTGGGGCCAACGTCCTGACTTTC. The V call is TRBV6-2 or TRBV6-3, the J call TRBJ2-6; 8 bases map to TRBD1. CDR3 length: 19 amino acids. V was pared by 6 bases and J by 0 bases, with 13 bases of the junction left unmatched. CDR1 MNHEY and CDR2 SVGEGT come from the germline V gene.

The CDR3 sequence: CASSLAGGAGDYGYTF. As DNA, the CDR3 is TGCGCCAGCAGCTTGGCCGGAGGGGCCGGGGACTATGGCTACACCTTC. The chain has TRBV5-1 and TRBJ1-2; D perhaps matches TRBD1 (5 bases). The CDR3 length is 16 residues. Trimming shortened V by 0 bases and J by 3 bases, and 15 bases separated the two germline ends. The germline CDR1 and CDR2 sequences are SGHRS and YFSETQ.

A few counts support this clone. The chain has TRBV18 and TRBJ2-5; D possibly corresponds to TRBD1 (6 bases). Germline CDR1 reads KGHSH; CDR2 reads LQKENI. CDR3 length equals 12 residues. V dropped 4 bases and J dropped 3 bases, with 6 bases sitting between them. CDR3 region: CASSRTEETQYF. In DNA, the CDR3 is TGTGCCAGCTCACGGACAGAAGAGACCCAGTACTTC.

The chain uses TRBV9 and TRBJ2-3; 13 bases line up with TRBD2. The CDR3 runs 20 residues. V shed 1 base, J shed 5 bases, and the junction held 16 bases outside the gene matches. The germline gives CDR1 SGDLS, CDR2 YYNGEE. CDR3 sequence (DNA): TGTGCCAGCAGCGTAAGCACTCCTCGGACTAGCGGGAGTTCCGAAGATACGCAGTATTTT. This sequence encodes CASSVSTPRTSGSSEDTQYF.

The rearrangement links TRBV4-3 to TRBJ2-5; possibly TRBD1 for D (5 bases). This CDR3 spans 18 amino acids. The V gene lost 0 bases and the J gene lost 1 base, with 18 bases spanning the gap. Germline V CDR1 and CDR2: LGHNA, YSLEER. The CDR3 spells CASSQDLSAQGSQETQYF. The DNA of the CDR3 is TGCGCCAGCAGCCAAGATCTTTCGGCGCAGGGTAGCCAAGAGACCCAGTACTTC.

The V and J genes are TRBV6-2 or TRBV6-3 and TRBJ2-3; D perhaps matches TRBD2 (6 bases). This CDR3 region has 14 residues. The ends were cut back, 6 bases at V and 6 bases at J, with 16 bases in the middle. Germline V gene lookup returns CDR1 MNHEY and CDR2 SVGEGT. The CDR3 DNA reads TGTGCCAGCAGCCCGGGACTCACTGTGGATACGCAGTATTTT. Protein product: CASSPGLTVDTQYF.